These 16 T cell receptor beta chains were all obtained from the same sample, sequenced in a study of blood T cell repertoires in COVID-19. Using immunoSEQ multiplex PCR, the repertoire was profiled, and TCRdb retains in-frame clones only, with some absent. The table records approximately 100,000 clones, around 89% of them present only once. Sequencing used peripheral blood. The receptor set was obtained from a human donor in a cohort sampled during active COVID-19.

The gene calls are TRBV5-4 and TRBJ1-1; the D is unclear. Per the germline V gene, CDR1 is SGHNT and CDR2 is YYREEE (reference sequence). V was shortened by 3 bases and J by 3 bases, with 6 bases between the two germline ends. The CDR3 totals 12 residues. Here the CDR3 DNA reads TGTGCCAGCAGCTCGCAGGACACTGAAGCTTTCTTT. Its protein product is CASSSQDTEAFF.

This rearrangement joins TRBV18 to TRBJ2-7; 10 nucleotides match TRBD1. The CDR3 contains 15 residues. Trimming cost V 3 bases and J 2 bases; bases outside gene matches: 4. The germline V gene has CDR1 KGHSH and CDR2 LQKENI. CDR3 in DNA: TGTGCCAGCTCACCCCGACAGGGGGCTCCCTACGAGCAGTACTTC. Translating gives CASSPRQGAPYEQYF.

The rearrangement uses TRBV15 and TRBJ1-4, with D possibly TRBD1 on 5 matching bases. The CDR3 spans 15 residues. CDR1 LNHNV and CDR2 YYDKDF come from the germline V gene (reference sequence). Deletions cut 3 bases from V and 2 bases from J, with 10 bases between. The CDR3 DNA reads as TGTGCCACCAGCAGGGGGCCCACTACTAATGAAAAACTGTTTTTT. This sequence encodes CATSRGPTTNEKLFF. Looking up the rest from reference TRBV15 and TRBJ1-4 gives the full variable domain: DAMVIQNPRYQVTQFGKPVTLSCSQTLNHNVMYWYQQKSSQAPKLLFHYYDKDFNNEADTPDNFQSRRPNTSFCFLDIRSPGLGDTAMYLCATSRGPTTNEKLFFGSGTQLSVL.

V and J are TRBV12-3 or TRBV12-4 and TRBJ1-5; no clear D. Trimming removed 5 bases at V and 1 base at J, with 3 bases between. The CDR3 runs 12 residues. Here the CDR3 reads CASSQSNQPQHF. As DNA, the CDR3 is TGTGCCAGCAGTCAGAGCAATCAGCCCCAGCATTTT.

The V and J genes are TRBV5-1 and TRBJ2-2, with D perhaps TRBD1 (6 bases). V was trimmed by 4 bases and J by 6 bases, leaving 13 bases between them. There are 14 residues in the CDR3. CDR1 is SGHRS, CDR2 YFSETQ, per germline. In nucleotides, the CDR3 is TGCGCCAGCAGCCAGACAGGAATATCCGGGGAGCTGTTTTTT. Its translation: CASSQTGISGELFF.

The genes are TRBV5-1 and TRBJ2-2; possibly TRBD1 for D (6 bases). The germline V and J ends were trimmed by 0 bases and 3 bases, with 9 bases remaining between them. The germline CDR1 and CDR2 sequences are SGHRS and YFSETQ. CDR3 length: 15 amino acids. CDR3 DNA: TGCGCCAGCAGCTTGGACAGGGTGGACACCGGGGAGCTGTTTTTT. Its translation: CASSLDRVDTGELFF.

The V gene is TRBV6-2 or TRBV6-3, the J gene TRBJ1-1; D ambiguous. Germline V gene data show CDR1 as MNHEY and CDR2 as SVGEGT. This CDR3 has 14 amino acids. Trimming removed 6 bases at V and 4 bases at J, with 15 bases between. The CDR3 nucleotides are TGTGCCAGCAGCGGGCCCCTTTTGGGCACTGAAGCTTTCTTT. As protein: CASSGPLLGTEAFF.

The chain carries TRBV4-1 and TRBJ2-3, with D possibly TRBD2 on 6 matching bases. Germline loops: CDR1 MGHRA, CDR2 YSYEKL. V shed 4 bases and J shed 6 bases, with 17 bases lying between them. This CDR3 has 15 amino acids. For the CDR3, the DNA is TGCGCCAGCAGCCCACGCCACGGGAGTTGGGATACGCAGTATTTT. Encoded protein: CASSPRHGSWDTQYF.

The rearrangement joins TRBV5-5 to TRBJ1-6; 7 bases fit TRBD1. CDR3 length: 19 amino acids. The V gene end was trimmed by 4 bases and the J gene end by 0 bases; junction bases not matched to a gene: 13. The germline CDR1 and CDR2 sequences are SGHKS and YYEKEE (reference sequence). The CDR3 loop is CASSQIPYRGSSYNSPLHF. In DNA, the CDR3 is TGTGCCAGCAGCCAAATACCTTACAGGGGAAGCTCCTATAATTCACCCCTCCACTTT.

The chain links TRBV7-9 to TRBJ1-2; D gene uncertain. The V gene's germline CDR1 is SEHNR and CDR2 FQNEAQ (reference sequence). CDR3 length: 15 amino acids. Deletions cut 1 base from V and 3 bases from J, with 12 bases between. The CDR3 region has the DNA TGTGCCAGCAGCTTAGGTACTAACCGGGACTATGGCTACACCTTC. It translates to CASSLGTNRDYGYTF.

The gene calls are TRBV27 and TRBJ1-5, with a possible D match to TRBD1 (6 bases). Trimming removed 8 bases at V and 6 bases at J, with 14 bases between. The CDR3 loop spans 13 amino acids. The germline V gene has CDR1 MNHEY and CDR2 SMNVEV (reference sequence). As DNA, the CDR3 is TGTGCCAGCTCCACAGGGTCGGGTCAGCCCCAGCATTTT. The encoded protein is CASSTGSGQPQHF.

DNA for the CDR3: TGTGCCAGTTCACCTAGAGGGAGCTCCTATAATTCACCCCTCCACTTT. It is translated as CASSPRGSSYNSPLHF. The chain combines TRBV19 with TRBJ1-6; no definite D call. The ends were cut back, 8 bases at V and 0 bases at J, with 14 bases in the middle. The germline gives CDR1 LNHDA, CDR2 SQIVND (reference sequence). The CDR3 runs to 16 residues. Complete variable domain (other parts from reference TRBV19 and TRBJ1-6): DGGITQSPKYLFRKEGQNVTLSCEQNLNHDAMYWYRQDPGQGLRLIYYSQIVNDFQKGDIAEGYSVSREKKESFPLTVTSAQKNPTAFYLCASSPRGSSYNSPLHFGNGTRLTVT.

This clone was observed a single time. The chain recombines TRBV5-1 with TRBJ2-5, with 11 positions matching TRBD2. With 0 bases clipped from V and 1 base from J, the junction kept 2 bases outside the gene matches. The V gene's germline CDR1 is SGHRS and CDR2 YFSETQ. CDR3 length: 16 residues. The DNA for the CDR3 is TGCGCCAGCAGCTTGGTCCTAGCGGGGGGCCAAGAGACCCAGTACTTC. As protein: CASSLVLAGGQETQYF.

The CDR3 region has the DNA TGTGCCAGCAGCCACCTAGCGGGGGGCCCCCAAGAGACCCAGTACTTC. Its protein is CASSHLAGGPQETQYF. The chain couples TRBV13 to TRBJ2-5; 11 bases map to TRBD2. CDR1 PRHDT and CDR2 FYEKMQ come from the germline V gene (reference sequence). CDR3 length: 16 amino acids. The V gene end was trimmed by 5 bases and the J gene end by 1 base; junction bases not matched to a gene: 6.

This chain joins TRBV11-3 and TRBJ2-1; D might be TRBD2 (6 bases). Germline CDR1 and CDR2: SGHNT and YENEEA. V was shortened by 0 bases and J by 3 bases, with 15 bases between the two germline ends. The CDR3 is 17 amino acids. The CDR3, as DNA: TGTGCCAGCAGCTTAGATTGGAGGGACGGGATCTACAATGAGCAGTTCTTC. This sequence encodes CASSLDWRDGIYNEQFF.

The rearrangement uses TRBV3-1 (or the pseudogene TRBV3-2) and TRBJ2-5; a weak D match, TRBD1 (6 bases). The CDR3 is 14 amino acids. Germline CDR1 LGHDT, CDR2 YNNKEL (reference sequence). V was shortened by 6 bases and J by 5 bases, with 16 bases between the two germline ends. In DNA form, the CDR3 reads TGTGCCAGCAGTGGGAGACTAACAGGGGAGACCCAGTACTTC. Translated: CASSGRLTGETQYF.